Shown below are 2 T cell receptor beta chains from a single sample sequenced in a study of T cell responses to AZD1222 COVID-19 vaccine. The table came from immunoSEQ multiplex PCR; TCRdb's copy has only in-frame clones and leaves some out. Among some 170,000 clones listed, about 90% were seen once. The sequenced sample was peripheral blood, obtained 28 days after the second dose of the MenACWY control vaccine. These receptor sequences come from an adult who received the MenACWY meningococcal vaccine as a control.

This rearrangement joins TRBV14 to TRBJ2-2, with D possibly matching TRBD1 (5 bases). The CDR3 is made up of 15 amino acids. The V gene's germline CDR1 is SGHDN and CDR2 FVKESK. Trimming pared 3 bases from V and 4 bases from J, leaving 12 bases between. CDR3 loop: CASSQSRVVTGELFF. The CDR3 DNA follows: TGTGCCAGCAGCCAGAGCAGGGTGGTCACCGGGGAGCTGTTTTTT.

This chain connects TRBV9 to TRBJ2-1, with 8 bases fitting TRBD2. The trim removed 0 bases at V and 11 bases at J, leaving 16 bases unmatched. CDR3 length: 17 amino acids. Germline V lookup: CDR1 SGDLS, CDR2 YYNGEE. In nucleotides, the CDR3 is TGTGCCAGCAGCGTAGAGGTCGGGTTAGCGGGACAAGATAAGCAGTTCTTC. Residues: CASSVEVGLAGQDKQFF.